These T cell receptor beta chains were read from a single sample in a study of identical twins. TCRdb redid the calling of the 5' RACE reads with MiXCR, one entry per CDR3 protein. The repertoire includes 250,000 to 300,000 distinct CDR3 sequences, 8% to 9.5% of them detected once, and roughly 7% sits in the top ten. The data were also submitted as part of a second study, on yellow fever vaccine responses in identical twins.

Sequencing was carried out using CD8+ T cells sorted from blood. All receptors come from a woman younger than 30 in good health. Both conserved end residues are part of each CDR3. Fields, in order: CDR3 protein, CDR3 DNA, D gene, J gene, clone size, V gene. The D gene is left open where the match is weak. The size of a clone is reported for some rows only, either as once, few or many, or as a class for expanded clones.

CDR3 protein: CASTDSSPAQHYGYTF; CDR3 DNA: TGTGCCAGCACCGACTCGTCGCCAGCACAGCACTATGGCTACACCTTC; D gene: -; J gene: TRBJ1-2; clone size: many; V gene: TRBV6-2/TRBV6-3
CDR3 protein: CASSQGLAEGSDTQYF; CDR3 DNA: TGCGCCAGCAGCCAAGGACTAGCGGAAGGTTCAGATACGCAGTATTTT; D gene: TRBD2; J gene: TRBJ2-3; clone size: many; V gene: TRBV4-3
CDR3 protein: CASSQEFYIAVVNEQYF; CDR3 DNA: TGTGCCAGCAGCCAAGAATTTTACATAGCGGTGGTAAACGAGCAGTACTTC; D gene: -; J gene: TRBJ2-7; clone size: -; V gene: TRBV3-1
CDR3 protein: CASSFERGYEQYF; CDR3 DNA: TGTGCCAGCAGCTTTGAGAGAGGCTACGAGCAGTACTTC; D gene: -; J gene: TRBJ2-7; clone size: -; V gene: TRBV7-2
CDR3 protein: CASSQMTGVEQYF; CDR3 DNA: TGTGCCAGCAGTCAAATGACAGGGGTCGAGCAGTACTTC; D gene: TRBD1; J gene: TRBJ2-7; clone size: many; V gene: TRBV2
CDR3 protein: CASSPAGPNEQFF; CDR3 DNA: TGTGCCAGCAGTCCCGCGGGACCTAATGAGCAGTTCTTC; D gene: -; J gene: TRBJ2-1; clone size: many; V gene: TRBV27
CDR3 protein: CASSPEIAGDTDTQYF; CDR3 DNA: TGTGCCAGCAGCCCCGAGATAGCGGGGGACACAGATACGCAGTATTTT; D gene: TRBD2; J gene: TRBJ2-3; clone size: -; V gene: TRBV14
CDR3 protein: CASSLGAEYEQYF; CDR3 DNA: TGTGCCAGCAGCTTAGGGGCTGAGTACGAGCAGTACTTC; D gene: -; J gene: TRBJ2-7; clone size: many; V gene: TRBV7-8
CDR3 protein: CASSTQGSYYGYTF; CDR3 DNA: TGTGCCAGCAGTACCCAGGGAAGCTATTATGGCTACACCTTC; D gene: -; J gene: TRBJ1-2; clone size: many; V gene: TRBV6-1
CDR3 protein: CASNGRYYEQYF; CDR3 DNA: TGTGCCAGCAATGGCAGGTATTACGAGCAGTACTTC; D gene: -; J gene: TRBJ2-7; clone size: -; V gene: TRBV2
CDR3 protein: CSVEESGRAAGELFF; CDR3 DNA: TGCAGCGTTGAGGAGAGCGGGAGGGCGGCCGGGGAGCTGTTTTTT; D gene: TRBD2; J gene: TRBJ2-2; clone size: few; V gene: TRBV29-1
CDR3 protein: CASRITGLTGELFF; CDR3 DNA: TGTGCCAGCAGGATCACAGGGTTAACCGGGGAGCTGTTTTTT; D gene: -; J gene: TRBJ2-2; clone size: many; V gene: TRBV5-6
CDR3 protein: CAIHPPFGGYTF; CDR3 DNA: TGTGCCATCCACCCGCCCTTTGGTGGCTACACCTTC; D gene: -; J gene: TRBJ1-2; clone size: many; V gene: TRBV12-3/TRBV12-4
CDR3 protein: CASSQDGLAGGSDTQYF; CDR3 DNA: TGTGCCAGCAGCCAAGATGGGTTAGCGGGAGGGTCAGATACGCAGTATTTT; D gene: TRBD2; J gene: TRBJ2-3; clone size: -; V gene: TRBV4-2
CDR3 protein: CASSLIAGGLLNEQFF; CDR3 DNA: TGCGCCAGCAGCCTAATAGCGGGAGGGCTTTTGAATGAGCAGTTCTTC; D gene: TRBD2; J gene: TRBJ2-1; clone size: few; V gene: TRBV5-1
CDR3 protein: CASSQKRENTHNEQFF; CDR3 DNA: TGTGCCAGCAGCCAAAAACGGGAGAACACGCACAATGAGCAGTTCTTC; D gene: -; J gene: TRBJ2-1; clone size: -; V gene: TRBV3-1
CDR3 protein: CASSPKGAGELFF; CDR3 DNA: TGTGCCAGCAGCCCGAAGGGGGCCGGGGAGCTGTTTTTT; D gene: -; J gene: TRBJ2-2; clone size: -; V gene: TRBV11-3
CDR3 protein: CASRQNSKNIQYF; CDR3 DNA: TGCGCCAGCAGGCAAAACTCCAAAAACATTCAGTACTTC; D gene: -; J gene: TRBJ2-4; clone size: -; V gene: TRBV23-1
CDR3 protein: CASSQEKVEGLTYEQYF; CDR3 DNA: TGCGCCAGCAGCCAGGAAAAAGTGGAGGGATTGACCTACGAGCAGTACTTC; D gene: -; J gene: TRBJ2-7; clone size: -; V gene: TRBV4-1
CDR3 protein: CASSVADSYEQYF; CDR3 DNA: TGTGCCAGCAGCGTAGCCGACAGCTACGAGCAGTACTTC; D gene: -; J gene: TRBJ2-7; clone size: many; V gene: TRBV9